The clone carrying this TCR beta chain has a count of ten or more. The antigen is undetermined. The data are from a study of metastatic and nonmetastatic thyroid tumors. MiXCR reprocessed the PCR reads for TCRdb. The data show about 50,000 clones, about 4% seen once. No treatment had been given to any patient before thyroid surgery. Study findings and constraints: According to reports, the diversity of TCR beta was significantly higher in malignant thyroid tumors than in benign nodules, and this held in both blood and tumor samples.

This CDR3 contains 10 residues. CDR1 and CDR2 (germline): GTSNPN, SVGIG (reference sequence). Trimming took 5 bases from V and 6 from J, leaving 7 bases between them. The TCR was taken from a female donor with papillary thyroid cancer or a benign thyroid nodule (not recorded which). Some clones in this sample may be carry-over from other donors' samples. The gene calls are TRBV30 and TRBJ1-2, with D uncertain. Material: blood. CDR3 bases: TGTGCCTGGGGACGAGATGGCTACACCTTC. The encoded protein is CAWGRDGYTF.